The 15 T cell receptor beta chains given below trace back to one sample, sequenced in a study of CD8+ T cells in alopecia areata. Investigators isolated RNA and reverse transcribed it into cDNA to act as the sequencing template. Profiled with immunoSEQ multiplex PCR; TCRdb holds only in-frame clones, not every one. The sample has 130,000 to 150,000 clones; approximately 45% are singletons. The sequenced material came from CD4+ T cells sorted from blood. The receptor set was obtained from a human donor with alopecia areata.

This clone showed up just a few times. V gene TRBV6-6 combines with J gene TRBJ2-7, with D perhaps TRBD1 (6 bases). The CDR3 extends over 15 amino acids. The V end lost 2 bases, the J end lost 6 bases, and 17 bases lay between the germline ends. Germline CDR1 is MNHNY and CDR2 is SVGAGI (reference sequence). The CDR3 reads CASSYRQDHGREQYF. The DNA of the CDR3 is TGTGCCAGCAGTTACCGACAGGACCATGGGCGCGAGCAGTACTTC.

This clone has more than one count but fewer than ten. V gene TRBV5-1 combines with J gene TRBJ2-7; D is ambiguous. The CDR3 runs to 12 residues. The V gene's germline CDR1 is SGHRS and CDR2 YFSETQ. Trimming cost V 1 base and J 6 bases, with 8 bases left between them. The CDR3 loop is CASSLTLGEQYF. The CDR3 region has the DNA TGCGCCAGCAGCTTGACACTCGGCGAGCAGTACTTC.

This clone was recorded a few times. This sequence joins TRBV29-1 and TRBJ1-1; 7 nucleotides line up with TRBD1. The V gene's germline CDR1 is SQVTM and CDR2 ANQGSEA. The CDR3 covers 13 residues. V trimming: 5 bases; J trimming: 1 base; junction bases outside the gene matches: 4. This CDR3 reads CSVSGQRNTEAFF. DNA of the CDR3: TGCAGCGTTTCGGGACAGAGGAACACTGAAGCTTTCTTT.

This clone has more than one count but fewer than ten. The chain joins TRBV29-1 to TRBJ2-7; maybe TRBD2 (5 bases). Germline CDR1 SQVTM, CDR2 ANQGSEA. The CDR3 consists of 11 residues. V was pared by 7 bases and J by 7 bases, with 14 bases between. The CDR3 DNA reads TGCAGCGCAAGGAGGTCTACGGAGCAGTACTTC. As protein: CSARRSTEQYF.

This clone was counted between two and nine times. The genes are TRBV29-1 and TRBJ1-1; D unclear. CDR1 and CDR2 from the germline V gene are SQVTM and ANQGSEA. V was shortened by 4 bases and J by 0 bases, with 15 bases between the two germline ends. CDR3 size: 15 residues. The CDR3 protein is CSVARPGVLNTEAFF. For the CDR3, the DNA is TGCAGCGTTGCCCGCCCAGGAGTATTGAACACTGAAGCTTTCTTT.

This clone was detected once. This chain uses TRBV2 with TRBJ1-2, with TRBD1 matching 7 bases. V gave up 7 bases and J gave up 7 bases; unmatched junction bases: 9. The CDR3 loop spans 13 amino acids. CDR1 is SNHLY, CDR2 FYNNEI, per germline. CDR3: CASMEADRVGYTF. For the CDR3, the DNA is TGTGCCAGCATGGAGGCCGACAGGGTTGGCTACACCTTC.

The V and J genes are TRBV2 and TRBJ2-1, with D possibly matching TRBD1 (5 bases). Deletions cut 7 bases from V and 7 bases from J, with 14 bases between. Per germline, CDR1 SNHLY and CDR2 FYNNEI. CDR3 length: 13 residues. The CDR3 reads CASTTGRWNEQFF. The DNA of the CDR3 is TGTGCCAGCACCACAGGTCGGTGGAATGAGCAGTTCTTC.

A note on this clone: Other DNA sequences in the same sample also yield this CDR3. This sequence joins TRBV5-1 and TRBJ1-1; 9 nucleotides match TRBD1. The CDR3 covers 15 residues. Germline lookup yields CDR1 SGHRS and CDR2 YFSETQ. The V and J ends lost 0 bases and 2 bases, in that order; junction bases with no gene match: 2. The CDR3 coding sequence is TGCGCCAGCAGCTTGGGGACAGGGGCTAACACTGAAGCTTTCTTT. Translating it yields CASSLGTGANTEAFF.

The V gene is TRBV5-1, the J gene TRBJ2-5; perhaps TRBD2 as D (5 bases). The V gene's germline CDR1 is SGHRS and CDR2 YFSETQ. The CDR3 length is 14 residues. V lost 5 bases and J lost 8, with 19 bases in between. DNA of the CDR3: TGCGCCAGCAGGCCAATCGGACTCCCCCTAACCCAGTACTTC. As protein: CASRPIGLPLTQYF.

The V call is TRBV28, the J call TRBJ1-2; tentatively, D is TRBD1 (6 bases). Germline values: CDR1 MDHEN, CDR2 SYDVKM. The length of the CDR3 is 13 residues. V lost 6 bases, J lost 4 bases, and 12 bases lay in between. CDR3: CASRWGRGYGYTF. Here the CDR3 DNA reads TGTGCCAGCAGATGGGGGCGCGGCTATGGCTACACCTTC.

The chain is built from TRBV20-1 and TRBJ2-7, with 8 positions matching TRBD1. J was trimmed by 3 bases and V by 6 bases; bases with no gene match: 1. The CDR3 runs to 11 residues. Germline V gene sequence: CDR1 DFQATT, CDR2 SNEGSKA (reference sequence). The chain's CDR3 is CSAGQGYEQYF. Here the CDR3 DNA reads TGCAGTGCCGGACAGGGCTACGAGCAGTACTTC.

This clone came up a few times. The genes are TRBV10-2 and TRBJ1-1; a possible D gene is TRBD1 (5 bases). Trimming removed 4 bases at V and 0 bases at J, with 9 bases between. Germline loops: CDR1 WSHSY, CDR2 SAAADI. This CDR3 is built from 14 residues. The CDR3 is CASSVRAMNTEAFF. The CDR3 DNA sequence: TGCGCCAGCAGTGTCAGGGCGATGAACACTGAAGCTTTCTTT.

CDR3 DNA: TGTGCCAGCAGTTATTACGGGGGCACCGGGGCCAACGTCCTGACTTTC. Its protein product is CASSYYGGTGANVLTF. The chain is built from TRBV6-5 and TRBJ2-6, with D perhaps assigned TRBD1 or TRBD2 (6 bases each). The CDR3 covers 16 residues. V lost 3 bases and J 4 bases, leaving 13 bases between the germline ends. Germline lookup yields CDR1 MNHEY and CDR2 SVGAGI.

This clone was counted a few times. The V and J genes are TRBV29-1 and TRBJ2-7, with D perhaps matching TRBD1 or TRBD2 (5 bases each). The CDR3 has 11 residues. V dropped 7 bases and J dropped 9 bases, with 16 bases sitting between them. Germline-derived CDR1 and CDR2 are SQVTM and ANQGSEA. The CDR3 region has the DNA TGCAGCGCCCTGGTGGGGGACGGGCAGTACTTC. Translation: CSALVGDGQYF.

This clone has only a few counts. The CDR3 loop reads CASSRGTSARETQYF. The CDR3, as DNA: TGCGCCAGCAGCAGAGGGACTAGCGCACGAGAGACCCAGTACTTC. The chain carries TRBV5-1 and TRBJ2-5; TRBD2 agrees at 10 bases. Germline loops: CDR1 SGHRS, CDR2 YFSETQ. This CDR3 contains 15 residues. The trim removed 4 bases at V and 4 bases at J, leaving 7 bases unmatched.